The 32 T cell receptor beta chains reported below all come from one sample, sequenced in a study of PD-1 blockade in classical Hodgkin lymphoma. All trial patients relapsed after autologous stem cell transplantation. It was by magnetic negative selection that CD4+ T cells were purified from thawed PBMCs. Libraries were prepared by immunoSEQ multiplex PCR; TCRdb keeps only in-frame clonotypes and omits some of them. This sample carries approximately 7,100 clones, roughly 89% of them seen once, and the ten largest clones take 1.5% to 2%. The sample here was CD4+ T cells from blood, taken at baseline. The receptors derive from a human donor with classical Hodgkin lymphoma.

The V call is TRBV10-1, the J call TRBJ1-5, with a tentative D call TRBD1 (5 bases). Germline assignment: CDR1 WNHNN and CDR2 SYGVQD (reference sequence). This CDR3 has 16 residues. V was trimmed by 0 bases and J by 0 bases, leaving 9 bases between them. CDR3 sequence: CASSESGTYSNQPQHF. Written as DNA, the CDR3 is TGCGCCAGCAGTGAGTCAGGGACCTATAGCAATCAGCCCCAGCATTTT.

This rearrangement joins TRBV5-1 to TRBJ2-2; D gene uncertain. V dropped 5 bases and J dropped 4 bases, with 12 bases sitting between them. CDR3 length equals 14 residues. Germline CDR1 reads SGHRS; CDR2 reads YFSETQ. CDR3 DNA sequence: TGCGCCAGCAGGGGAACAGTGGGCACCGGGGAGCTGTTTTTT. Residues: CASRGTVGTGELFF.

The CDR3 DNA is TGCGCCAGCAGCCAGGCGACCAACTTCCCGCTCAAGGAGACCCAGTACTTC. This sequence encodes CASSQATNFPLKETQYF. The chain joins TRBV4-1 to TRBJ2-5; D gene uncertain. The V end was cut by 3 bases, the J end by 5 bases, with 22 bases between. The CDR3 is made up of 17 amino acids. Looked up from germline, CDR1 is MGHRA and CDR2 is YSYEKL.

The chain joins TRBV5-4 to TRBJ2-5, with 8 bases fitting TRBD1. Germline V gene sequence: CDR1 SGHNT, CDR2 YYREEE (reference sequence). Trimming removed 4 bases from V and 5 bases from J; junction bases left unmatched: 13. CDR3 size: 16 residues. The DNA for the CDR3 is TGTGCCAGCAGCCCACAGGGGGGTGTCGTCTGGGAGACCCAGTACTTC. Translating gives CASSPQGGVVWETQYF.

The chain is built from TRBV6-6 and TRBJ1-2, with 11 bases matching TRBD1. The CDR3 consists of 15 residues. With V trimmed by 5 bases and J by 2 bases, 4 bases remained unmatched. Germline lookup yields CDR1 MNHNY and CDR2 SVGAGI (reference sequence). The CDR3 region is CASSARDRGNYGYTF. The CDR3 nucleotides read TGTGCCAGCAGTGCCCGGGACAGGGGGAACTATGGCTACACCTTC.

The chain has TRBV2 and TRBJ1-5, with D perhaps matching TRBD1 (5 bases). V lost 7 bases to trimming and J lost 1 base, with 14 bases between them. Germline CDR1 and CDR2: SNHLY and FYNNEI. CDR3 size: 15 residues. CDR3 protein: CASKRQQQSNQPQHF. The DNA of the CDR3 is TGTGCCAGCAAAAGACAGCAACAAAGCAATCAGCCCCAGCATTTT.

The chain is built from TRBV7-8 and TRBJ2-5; TRBD2 agrees at 9 bases. This CDR3 is 16 amino acids long. The V gene end was trimmed by 5 bases and the J gene end by 2 bases; junction bases not matched to a gene: 9. Looked up from germline, CDR1 is SGHVS and CDR2 is FQNEAQ. CDR3 sequence (DNA): TGTGCCAGCAGCCCGCGGACTAGCGTGATACAAGAGACCCAGTACTTC. This encodes CASSPRTSVIQETQYF.

The V and J genes are TRBV5-1 and TRBJ1-6, with D unresolved. The CDR3 length is 15 residues. V lost 1 base and J lost 7, with 12 bases in between. Germline V gene lookup returns CDR1 SGHRS and CDR2 YFSETQ. CDR3 region: CASSLPVMGNSPLHF. The CDR3 DNA reads as TGCGCCAGCAGCTTGCCGGTTATGGGGAATTCACCCCTCCACTTT.

The rearrangement joins TRBV10-3 to TRBJ1-2; TRBD1 agrees at 7 bases. The CDR3 totals 14 residues. Per germline, CDR1 ENHRY and CDR2 SYGVKD. J lost 2 bases, V lost 8 bases, and 8 bases had no gene match. CDR3 DNA: TGTGCCATCGGAAGGGACAGAAGCAACTATGGCTACACCTTC. It encodes CAIGRDRSNYGYTF.

The chain joins TRBV4-1 to TRBJ2-7; a weak D match, TRBD1 (7 bases). Germline values: CDR1 MGHRA, CDR2 YSYEKL. This CDR3 spans 16 amino acids. V was cut by 1 base and J by 3 bases, with 16 bases left in between. The CDR3 loop reads CASSQAPGQRVYEQYF. The CDR3 region has the DNA TGCGCCAGCAGCCAAGCTCCGGGACAGCGGGTCTACGAGCAGTACTTC.

This clone was observed once. The rearrangement links TRBV7-2 to TRBJ1-2, with D unresolved. This CDR3 has 14 residues. The germline gives CDR1 SGHTA, CDR2 FQGNSA. V shed 3 bases and J shed 6 bases, with 14 bases lying between them. The CDR3 loop is CASSFNLGIDGYTF. CDR3 nucleotides: TGTGCCAGCAGCTTTAACTTAGGGATTGATGGCTACACCTTC.

The rearrangement joins TRBV2 to TRBJ2-6, with TRBD1 matching over 7 bases. Losses at the gene ends were 7 bases for V and 4 bases for J; bases not matched to a gene: 7. This CDR3 is 15 amino acids long. In germline, CDR1 is SNHLY, CDR2 FYNNEI. In DNA, the CDR3 is TGTGCCAGCACCGCCGAGGGGGCCGGGGCCAACGTCCTGACTTTC. Protein sequence: CASTAEGAGANVLTF.

The CDR3 DNA is TGTGCCAGCAGCGTAGATCCAGGGACAATCGGAACCTACGAGCAGTACTTC. Its protein product is CASSVDPGTIGTYEQYF. This rearrangement joins TRBV9 to TRBJ2-7, with a tentative D call TRBD1 (6 bases). The CDR3 contains 17 residues. The V gene lost 0 bases and the J gene lost 2 bases, with 18 bases spanning the gap. Germline assignment: CDR1 SGDLS and CDR2 YYNGEE.

As to this clone: Mismatch with germline at one junction end may stem from a read error. J is TRBJ2-1 and V is TRBV11-3; possible D gene TRBD2, 7 bases. The CDR3 runs 16 residues. Germline V gene data show CDR1 as SGHNT and CDR2 as YENEEA. The CDR3 bases are TGTGCCAGCAGCTTAAATAGGGGGGGGACCCACAATGACCAGTTCTTC. This codes for CASSLNRGGTHNDQFF.

The chain has TRBV9 and TRBJ1-2; 8 bases are a match to TRBD1. Germline lookup yields CDR1 SGDLS and CDR2 YYNGEE. The CDR3 sequence is 16 residues long. With 0 bases clipped from V and 3 bases from J, the junction kept 7 bases outside the gene matches. DNA of the CDR3: TGTGCCAGCAGCGTAGCAGGGCAGGGGGCATACTATGGCTACACCTTC. It yields the protein CASSVAGQGAYYGYTF.

This sequence joins TRBV5-1 and TRBJ2-5; D uncertain. This CDR3 is 13 amino acids long. The V end lost 0 bases, the J end lost 4 bases, and 7 bases lay between the germline ends. Germline CDR1 and CDR2: SGHRS and YFSETQ. The CDR3 DNA is TGCGCCAGCAGCTTGGGAGTTGGAGAGACCCAGTACTTC. This encodes CASSLGVGETQYF.

The chain links TRBV2 to TRBJ1-2; 8 nucleotides align to TRBD1. The V and J ends lost 3 bases and 4 bases, in that order; junction bases with no gene match: 4. Per germline, CDR1 SNHLY and CDR2 FYNNEI. This CDR3 is built from 14 residues. CDR3 in DNA: TGTGCCAGCAGTGAGCAGGGACAGGTCTATGGCTACACCTTC. This translates into CASSEQGQVYGYTF. Combining the CDR3 with reference TRBV2 and TRBJ1-2 gives the whole variable domain EPEVTQTPSHQVTQMGQEVILRCVPISNHLYFYWYRQILGQKVEFLVSFYNNEISEKSEIFDDQFSVERPDGSNFTLKIRSTKLEDSAMYFCASSEQGQVYGYTFGSGTRLTVV.

The chain combines TRBV5-4 with TRBJ1-2; 7 nucleotides match TRBD1. The length of the CDR3 is 15 residues. Losses at the gene ends were 1 base for V and 4 bases for J; bases not matched to a gene: 7. The V gene's germline CDR1 is SGHNT and CDR2 YYREEE (reference sequence). The chain's CDR3 is CASSLRDSWGYGYTF. The CDR3 DNA is TGTGCCAGCAGCTTGAGGGACAGTTGGGGCTATGGCTACACCTTC.

This chain joins TRBV7-8 and TRBJ1-5, with TRBD1 matching over 8 bases. The CDR3 totals 16 residues. With V trimmed by 5 bases and J by 4 bases, 10 bases remained unmatched. Germline lookup yields CDR1 SGHVS and CDR2 FQNEAQ. DNA of the CDR3: TGTGCCAGCAGCCCCCACCCGGGACAGGTAAATCAGCCCCAGCATTTT. Translation: CASSPHPGQVNQPQHF.

The chain has TRBV7-2 and TRBJ1-3; no reliable D call. The CDR3 loop spans 13 amino acids. Per the germline V gene, CDR1 is SGHTA and CDR2 is FQGNSA. Deletions cut 0 bases from V and 10 bases from J, with 10 bases between. The CDR3 loop is CASSLAGQETIYF. The CDR3, as DNA: TGTGCCAGCAGCTTAGCCGGGCAGGAGACCATATATTTT. Full variable domain (rest looked up from reference TRBV7-2 and TRBJ1-3): GAGVSQSPSNKVTEKGKDVELRCDPISGHTALYWYRQSLGQGLEFLIYFQGNSAPDKSGLPSDRFSAERTGGSVSTLTIQRTQQEDSAVYLCASSLAGQETIYFGEGSWLTVV.

This clone turned up a few times. The rearrangement links TRBV5-1 to TRBJ2-2; D is perhaps TRBD1 (5 bases). The CDR3 sequence is 13 residues long. V lost 2 bases and J 4 bases, leaving 6 bases between the germline ends. CDR1 is SGHRS, CDR2 YFSETQ, per germline. CDR3 coding DNA: TGCGCCAGCAGCTTAGGGGTCACCGGGGAGCTGTTTTTT. It is translated as CASSLGVTGELFF.

The rearrangement joins TRBV5-1 to TRBJ2-7; tentative D call: TRBD1 (6 bases). Trimming took off 4 bases at V and 3 bases at J, with 14 bases between the two ends. The CDR3 spans 14 residues. Germline CDR1 and CDR2: SGHRS and YFSETQ. In DNA form, the CDR3 reads TGCGCCAGCAGCCTGGACAGTATGTACTACGAGCAGTACTTC. Its translation: CASSLDSMYYEQYF.

This chain connects TRBV18 to TRBJ2-2, with 9 nucleotides matching TRBD2. CDR1 is KGHSH and CDR2 is LQKENI in the germline V gene. V dropped 4 bases and J dropped 1; count of bases not matched to a gene: 1. The CDR3 runs to 15 residues. CDR3 in amino acids: CASSRAGGNTGELFF. The CDR3 coding sequence is TGTGCCAGCTCACGAGCGGGAGGGAACACCGGGGAGCTGTTTTTT.

The count of this clone is one. Other DNA sequences in this specimen translate into the identical CDR3. This chain connects TRBV19 to TRBJ1-5; no definite D call. The CDR3 has 15 residues. Germline-derived CDR1 and CDR2 are LNHDA and SQIVND (reference sequence). Trimming took 1 base from V and 3 from J, leaving 10 bases between them. The CDR3 DNA reads TGTGCCAGTAGTATAGGACGGGGTCCCAATCAGCCCCAGCATTTT. It yields the protein CASSIGRGPNQPQHF. The whole variable domain, filled in from reference TRBV19 and TRBJ1-5, reads DGGITQSPKYLFRKEGQNVTLSCEQNLNHDAMYWYRQDPGQGLRLIYYSQIVNDFQKGDIAEGYSVSREKKESFPLTVTSAQKNPTAFYLCASSIGRGPNQPQHFGDGTRLSIL.

Here the CDR3 DNA reads TGTGCCAGCAGCTTAGGAGGGGGCGGTTACGAGCAGTACTTC. Amino acids: CASSLGGGGYEQYF. The chain employs TRBV7-3 and TRBJ2-7, with D perhaps matching TRBD1 (7 bases). Germline V gene sequence: CDR1 SGHTA, CDR2 FQGTGA. This CDR3 is 14 amino acids long. Trimming stripped 2 bases from V and 4 bases from J, with 12 bases between.

V and J are TRBV19 and TRBJ1-1, with a weak D call TRBD1 (5 bases). The CDR3 extends over 14 amino acids. V gave up 5 bases and J gave up 1 base, with 11 bases separating them. CDR1 is LNHDA, CDR2 SQIVND, per germline (reference sequence). The CDR3 loop is CASSPLTGNTEAFF. The CDR3 bases are TGTGCCAGTAGTCCACTCACAGGGAACACTGAAGCTTTCTTT.

The chain uses TRBV7-3 and TRBJ2-5; TRBD1 is a possible D gene (6 bases). Trimming pared 5 bases from V and 3 bases from J, leaving 10 bases between. The CDR3 extends over 13 amino acids. Germline loops: CDR1 SGHTA, CDR2 FQGTGA. The CDR3 loop is CASSQNREETQYF. The CDR3 nucleotides are TGTGCCAGCAGCCAAAACAGGGAAGAGACCCAGTACTTC.

This clone was recorded a few times. V gene TRBV7-9 combines with J gene TRBJ1-2, with D uncertain. The germline CDR1 and CDR2 sequences are SEHNR and FQNEAQ (reference sequence). There are 12 residues in the CDR3. The germline V and J ends were trimmed by 0 bases and 6 bases, with 5 bases remaining between them. Here the CDR3 reads CASSLALDGYTF. CDR3 bases: TGTGCCAGCAGCTTAGCCCTGGATGGCTACACCTTC. The full variable domain, its missing parts supplied by reference TRBV7-9 and TRBJ1-2, is DTGVSQNPRHKITKRGQNVTFRCDPISEHNRLYWYRQTLGQGPEFLTYFQNEAQLEKSRLLSDRFSAERPKGSFSTLEIQRTEQGDSAMYLCASSLALDGYTFGSGTRLTVV.

The chain has TRBV6-1 and TRBJ1-5; D call uncertain. Trimming removed 3 bases at V and 9 bases at J, with 12 bases between. Germline V gene sequence: CDR1 MNHNS, CDR2 SASEGT. The CDR3 is made up of 13 amino acids. The CDR3 region has the DNA TGTGCCAGCAGTGACGAATTGATGGTGCCCCAGCATTTT. It translates to CASSDELMVPQHF.

The rearrangement joins TRBV2 to TRBJ1-1, with D possibly matching TRBD1 (5 bases). The CDR3 extends over 14 amino acids. V was trimmed by 7 bases and J by 3 bases, leaving 15 bases between them. CDR1 is SNHLY, CDR2 FYNNEI, per germline. CDR3 nucleotide sequence: TGTGCCAGCAATTTAGGCAGGGATTACACTGAAGCTTTCTTT. Translated, it gives CASNLGRDYTEAFF.

This rearrangement joins TRBV29-1 to TRBJ1-1; maybe TRBD1 (6 bases). Per germline, CDR1 SQVTM and CDR2 ANQGSEA. The length of the CDR3 is 15 residues. Trimming pared 6 bases from V and 2 bases from J, leaving 19 bases between. Written as DNA, the CDR3 is TGCAGCGTCCTTACCACAGGGACCCCTAACACTGAAGCTTTCTTT. Translating gives CSVLTTGTPNTEAFF.

The rearrangement links TRBV11-1 to TRBJ1-1; 9 nucleotides match TRBD1. J was trimmed by 9 bases and V by 3 bases; bases with no gene match: 8. This CDR3 is built from 14 residues. Germline CDR1 is SGHAT and CDR2 is FQDESV (reference sequence). The CDR3 DNA reads as TGTGCCAGCAGCTTCCCAGGGGACAGGGAAAAAGCTTTCTTT. Translating gives CASSFPGDREKAFF.